A selection of T cell receptor beta chains follows, all from one sample in a study of T cells after posttransplantation cyclophosphamide. Only in-frame clones appear in the TCRdb table, and some are missing; sequencing was by immunoSEQ multiplex PCR. The data hold over 20,000 clones, with 80% to 90% observed a single time. The sample here was PBMCs, taken after allogeneic stem cell transplant with posttransplant cyclophosphamide. The receptors come from a female patient in her 30s who received an allogeneic stem cell transplant from an unrelated donor, was CMV-positive, and had no GVHD. A subset of T cells may come from the graft donor. Both conserved end residues are part of each CDR3. The D gene is left open where the match is weak. Not all rows give a size; the values are once, few, many and, for expanded clones, a class.

V	D	size	J	DNA	CDR3
TRBV19	NA	once	TRBJ2-1	TGTGCCAGTAGTATAGGTCATAGCAATGAGCAGTTCTTC	CASSIGHSNEQFF
TRBV2	NA	few	TRBJ1-1	TGTGCCAGCAGTGCCACAGGATTACCGAACACTGAAGCTTTCTTT	CASSATGLPNTEAFF
TRBV9	NA	NA	TRBJ2-3	TGTGCCAGCAGCGTAGGTAGTAGCTTTAGTAGTACGCAGTATTTT	CASSVGSSFSSTQYF
TRBV27	TRBD2	NA	TRBJ2-7	TGTGCCAGCAGCTCAAAATATTTAGCGGGGGGGCCCTCCTACGAGCAGTACTTC	CASSSKYLAGGPSYEQYF
TRBV5-1	TRBD1	NA	TRBJ2-5	TGCGCCAGCAGCCGGACAGGCACGAGAGAGACCCAGTACTTC	CASSRTGTRETQYF
TRBV18	TRBD1	NA	TRBJ2-7	TGTGCCAGCTCACCGACAGGGGATTCGTACGAGCAGTACTTC	CASSPTGDSYEQYF
TRBV5-1	TRBD1	NA	TRBJ2-1	TGCGCCACCGAACCGGGACAGGGAAATGATGAGCAGTTCTTC	CATEPGQGNDEQFF
TRBV19	TRBD2	NA	TRBJ2-1	TGTGCCAGTAGTCCGAAGACTAGCGGGGGTAACAATGAGCAGTTCTTC	CASSPKTSGGNNEQFF
TRBV19	TRBD2	NA	TRBJ2-3	TGTGCCAGTAGTATACCACTAGCGAGCAGCACAGATACGCAGTATTTT	CASSIPLASSTDTQYF
TRBV6-5	TRBD1	once	TRBJ1-5	TGTGCCAGCAGCGAAACAGGGGGCAGTCAGCCCCAGCATTTT	CASSETGGSQPQHF
TRBV6-6	NA	few	TRBJ1-6	TGTGCCAGCAGTGAGAATTCACCCCTCCACTTT	CASSENSPLHF
TRBV7-6	TRBD2	NA	TRBJ2-5	TGTGCCAGCAGCTACGGGGGGTTACAAGAGACCCAGTACTTC	CASSYGGLQETQYF
TRBV9	NA	NA	TRBJ1-1	TGTGCCAGCAGCGTAGGGGGGGACGGTGAAGCTTTCTTT	CASSVGGDGEAFF
TRBV19	NA	NA	TRBJ2-3	TGTGCCAGTAGTTCTCGACAGACACAAACAGATACGCAGTATTTT	CASSSRQTQTDTQYF
TRBV7-2	TRBD1	NA	TRBJ1-2	TGTGCCAGCAGGGACAGGGGGCGCAACTATGGCTACACCTTC	CASRDRGRNYGYTF
TRBV27	NA	NA	TRBJ2-7	TGTGCCAGCAGTTTATCAGGGGCCGCCGACTACGAGCAGTACTTC	CASSLSGAADYEQYF
TRBV9	TRBD1	NA	TRBJ1-5	TGTGCCAGCAGCCGGACAGGCCGAGGTCAGCCCCAGCATTTT	CASSRTGRGQPQHF
TRBV9	TRBD2	NA	TRBJ2-1	TGTGCCAGCAGCGTAGTATCTAGCGGGGGAAGGAATGAGCAGTTCTTC	CASSVVSSGGRNEQFF
TRBV28	NA	NA	TRBJ1-2	TGTGCCAGCTCGGGAGGGAGTAGGCGAAACTATGGCTACACCTTC	CASSGGSRRNYGYTF
TRBV9	TRBD1	NA	TRBJ2-1	TGTGCCAGCAGCTCCCACTTCTCCCGGGACAGGGGTTTGGAGCAGTTCTTC	CASSSHFSRDRGLEQFF
TRBV9	TRBD1	NA	TRBJ2-1	TGTGCCAGCAGCGTAGCTACTTGGGACAGGGGAGGAATGGGGTACAATGAGCAGTTCTTC	CASSVATWDRGGMGYNEQFF
TRBV18	TRBD1	NA	TRBJ2-3	TGTGCCAGCTCACCACCGGGACAGCTCAAAGGAGATACGCAGTATTTT	CASSPPGQLKGDTQYF
TRBV19	TRBD1	NA	TRBJ2-3	TGTGCCAGTACCCTCGGACAGGGGTTCCTTAGTACGCAGTATTTT	CASTLGQGFLSTQYF
TRBV28	NA	NA	TRBJ2-7	TGTGCCAGCAACGACCACAGCGAGCAGTACTTC	CASNDHSEQYF
TRBV5-6	NA	NA	TRBJ2-1	TGTGCCAGCAGCGGGGCCCTCGCTCCTGAGCAGTTCTTC	CASSGALAPEQFF
TRBV9	TRBD2	once	TRBJ2-3	TGTGCCAGCAGCCCCTACGAAAGCGGGGGGCCCAATACGCAGTATTTT	CASSPYESGGPNTQYF
TRBV29-1	NA	few	TRBJ1-1	TGCAGCGTTGACCCAGGGAAAAGCACTGAAGCTTTCTTT	CSVDPGKSTEAFF
TRBV6-5	NA	NA	TRBJ2-7	TGTGCCAGCAGTTACGAGGGGGGGCCCTCCTACGAGCAGTACTTC	CASSYEGGPSYEQYF
TRBV4-2	NA	few	TRBJ1-1	TGTGCCAGCAGAAACACAGGGTTTGCTTTCTTT	CASRNTGFAFF
TRBV7-2	NA	NA	TRBJ2-3	TGTGCCAGCAGCAATGGGCCGACGCAGTATTTT	CASSNGPTQYF
TRBV6-5	NA	NA	TRBJ1-1	TGTGCCAGCAGGCAGGACATGAACACTGAAGCTTTCTTT	CASRQDMNTEAFF
TRBV28	TRBD1	once	TRBJ2-5	TGTGCCAGCAATACCCCACAGGGGTACCAAGAGACCCAGTACTTC	CASNTPQGYQETQYF
TRBV11-2	TRBD2	NA	TRBJ2-3	TGTGCCAGCAGGACGTGGGGGGGGGCAGATACGCAGTATTTT	CASRTWGGADTQYF
TRBV5-6	NA	NA	TRBJ1-2	TGTGCCAGCAGCTCCACAACAGCGCTAGGGGATGGCTACACCTTC	CASSSTTALGDGYTF
TRBV5-1	TRBD2	once	TRBJ2-1	TGCGCCAGCAGCCCTGGACTAGCGGGGGGTCATGAGCAGTTCTTC	CASSPGLAGGHEQFF
TRBV5-4	TRBD1	NA	TRBJ1-2	TGTGCCAGCAGCTTGGGGGGACAGGGAATCTATGGCTACACCTTC	CASSLGGQGIYGYTF
TRBV6-5	NA	NA	TRBJ1-2	TGTGCCAGCAGGAGGCAGGGCCTCTATGGCTACACCTTC	CASRRQGLYGYTF
TRBV6-1	TRBD2	once	TRBJ2-2	TGTGCCAGCACCAAGCGGGAGAGTACCGGGGAGCTGTTTTTT	CASTKRESTGELFF
TRBV7-3	NA	NA	TRBJ2-3	TGTGCCAGCAGCTTAACAGGGGGGGGCCCAGATACGCAGTATTTT	CASSLTGGGPDTQYF
TRBV19	NA	NA	TRBJ1-2	TGTGCCAGTAGACGGGTCTCGCGGGATGGCTACACCTTC	CASRRVSRDGYTF
TRBV28	NA	NA	TRBJ1-6	TGTGCCAGCAGTTTCCTCAAGACAGGTTCCTTAAACTATAATTCACCCCTCCACTTT	CASSFLKTGSLNYNSPLHF
TRBV21-1	NA	NA	TRBJ2-7	TGTGCCAGCAGCCCCAGGGGCTCCTACGAGCAGTACTTC	CASSPRGSYEQYF
TRBV27	NA	NA	TRBJ1-5	TGTGCCAGCAGTCGGGGACAGCATTTT	CASSRGQHF